The present T cell receptor beta chain was sequenced within a study of blood T cell repertoires in COVID-19. Study as a whole: Acute and convalescent COVID-19 specimens originated in the United States, Italy and Spain. The analysed material was cDNA or gDNA that came from T cells, B-cell-depleted T cells, or PBMCs.

This CDR3 spans 14 amino acids. Germline V gene lookup returns CDR1 SNHLY and CDR2 FYNNEI. Between the trimmed V and J ends, which lost 7 bases and 1 base, there was a span of 10 bases. Original data processing: Amplification with reference gene primers provided the estimates of nucleated cell counts. Produced via immunoSEQ multiplex PCR; TCRdb's table is partial and in-frame only. The V and J calls and clone size are taken from that table; D and trimming were inferred from the DNA. The sample records roughly 150,000 clones, around 82% being singletons. The sample comprised peripheral blood. This clonotype was sampled from a woman aged 70 to 79 who had recovered from COVID-19. The V call is TRBV2, the J call TRBJ2-2, with D unclear. The CDR3 region has the DNA TGTGCCAGCACCCCCCGACAGAACACCGGGGAGCTGTTTTTT. Its translation: CASTPRQNTGELFF.